A single sample gave rise to the 30 T cell receptor beta chains below, sequenced in a study of blood T cell repertoires in COVID-19. Generated by immunoSEQ multiplex PCR, the TCRdb table keeps only in-frame clones and is missing some. This sample has approximately 290,000 clones, with roughly 89% found just once. The sequencing input was PBMCs or T cells enriched from blood (not recorded which). These receptors all stem from a young woman with acute COVID-19.

The chain links TRBV6-5 to TRBJ2-1; D is uncertain. Germline CDR1 reads MNHEY; CDR2 reads SVGAGI. V was cut by 2 bases and J by 7 bases, with 12 bases left in between. The CDR3 loop spans 14 amino acids. The CDR3 nucleotides are TGTGCCAGCAGTTACCTAGACGGAAGGAATGAGCAGTTCTTC. Its translation is CASSYLDGRNEQFF.

J is TRBJ1-2 and V is TRBV25-1; perhaps TRBD1 as D (6 bases). Germline V gene data show CDR1 as MGHDK and CDR2 as SYGVNS. Trimming cost V 4 bases and J 0 bases, with 18 bases left between them. CDR3 length equals 17 residues. This CDR3 is CASSGPCLQGSNYGYTF. Here the CDR3 DNA reads TGTGCCAGCAGTGGGCCGTGCTTACAGGGCTCTAACTATGGCTACACCTTC.

The chain employs TRBV19 and TRBJ1-2; TRBD1 matches at 10 bases. The CDR3 spans 15 residues. Germline V gene lookup returns CDR1 LNHDA and CDR2 SQIVND (reference sequence). V was clipped by 3 bases and J by 2 bases; unmatched bases: 3. The CDR3 loop is CASSMVTGGNYGYTF. For the CDR3, the DNA is TGTGCCAGTAGTATGGTGACAGGGGGCAACTATGGCTACACCTTC.

The chain carries TRBV7-3 and TRBJ2-7; 9 bases match TRBD2. Trimming took 1 base from V and 0 from J; bases not matched to a gene: 1. The CDR3 totals 15 residues. Germline-derived CDR1 and CDR2 are SGHTA and FQGTGA. Here the CDR3 DNA reads TGTGCCAGCAGCTTAATAGCGGGGGCCTCCTACGAGCAGTACTTC. Protein: CASSLIAGASYEQYF.

The rearrangement links TRBV7-3 to TRBJ1-1; D possibly corresponds to TRBD1 (5 bases). V was trimmed by 3 bases and J by 8 bases, leaving 13 bases between them. CDR1 and CDR2 (germline): SGHTA, FQGTGA. CDR3 length: 13 residues. CDR3 nucleotide sequence: TGTGCCAGCAGCTTGTTAGGGGATGCGGAAGCTTTCTTT. Its protein product is CASSLLGDAEAFF. The full variable domain, in which reference TRBV7-3 and TRBJ1-1 provide the parts outside the CDR3, is GAGVSQTPSNKVTEKGKYVELRCDPISGHTALYWYRQSLGQGPEFLIYFQGTGAADDSGLPNDRFFAVRPEGSVSTLKIQRTERGDSAVYLCASSLLGDAEAFFGQGTRLTVV.

CDR3 coding DNA: TGTGCCAGCTCACCCGGGGAATCCTCTAACTATGGCTACACCTTC. Protein sequence: CASSPGESSNYGYTF. This sequence joins TRBV18 and TRBJ1-2, with D unclear. The CDR3 covers 15 residues. Between the trimmed V and J ends, which lost 3 bases and 0 bases, there was a span of 11 bases. The germline V gene has CDR1 KGHSH and CDR2 LQKENI.

The chain carries TRBV7-2 and TRBJ2-7, with 8 bases fitting TRBD1. CDR3 length: 14 residues. The trim removed 6 bases at V and 3 bases at J, leaving 7 bases unmatched. The germline V gene has CDR1 SGHTA and CDR2 FQGNSA. The CDR3 here is CASRGDRTVYEQYF. The CDR3 DNA reads TGTGCCAGCAGGGGGGACAGGACTGTCTACGAGCAGTACTTC.

This chain joins TRBV29-1 and TRBJ1-2; a weak D match, TRBD1 (5 bases). The CDR3 totals 15 residues. Per germline, CDR1 SQVTM and CDR2 ANQGSEA. V dropped 6 bases and J dropped 4 bases, with 21 bases sitting between them. The CDR3 sequence is CSVGRSGGGGYGYTF. The DNA for the CDR3 is TGCAGCGTCGGACGTTCCGGGGGGGGAGGCTATGGCTACACCTTC.

The genes are TRBV3-1 (or the pseudogene TRBV3-2) and TRBJ2-7; TRBD2 matches 8 bases. The germline V gene has CDR1 LGHDT and CDR2 YNNKEL (reference sequence). CDR3 size: 14 residues. V was pared by 4 bases and J by 5 bases, with 7 bases of the junction left unmatched. In nucleotides, the CDR3 is TGTGCCAGCAGCCCGAGCGGGAGCTGGAACGAGCAGTACTTC. Translating gives CASSPSGSWNEQYF.

The chain is built from TRBV7-9 and TRBJ1-6; no definite D call. This CDR3 has 15 amino acids. Trimming cost V 1 base and J 4 bases, with 8 bases left between them. Germline V CDR1 and CDR2: SEHNR, FQNEAQ (reference sequence). In nucleotides, the CDR3 is TGTGCCAGCAGCTTAGACGGTGGTTATAATTCACCCCTCCACTTT. This sequence encodes CASSLDGGYNSPLHF. Full variable domain (outside the CDR3, taken from reference TRBV7-9 and TRBJ1-6): DTGVSQNPRHKITKRGQNVTFRCDPISEHNRLYWYRQTLGQGPEFLTYFQNEAQLEKSRLLSDRFSAERPKGSFSTLEIQRTEQGDSAMYLCASSLDGGYNSPLHFGNGTRLTVT.

The rearrangement links TRBV28 to TRBJ1-4; TRBD1 matches 7 bases. J gave up 5 bases and V 6 bases, and 6 bases lay outside the gene matches. The CDR3 spans 14 residues. Germline-derived CDR1 and CDR2 are MDHEN and SYDVKM. In DNA, the CDR3 is TGTGCCAGCAGGGAGGAGGGACAGAATGAAAAACTGTTTTTT. It is translated as CASREEGQNEKLFF.

This sequence joins TRBV19 and TRBJ2-5; the match to TRBD1 covers 7 bases. This CDR3 region has 18 residues. The V and J ends lost 5 bases and 2 bases, in that order; junction bases with no gene match: 17. Germline CDR1 and CDR2: LNHDA and SQIVND (reference sequence). The CDR3 reads CASSPHRTGRVVQETQYF. CDR3 DNA: TGTGCCAGTAGTCCTCATAGGACAGGTAGGGTTGTTCAAGAGACCCAGTACTTC.

The chain combines TRBV28 with TRBJ2-7; D may be TRBD2 (7 bases). The CDR3 totals 14 residues. Trimming shortened V by 7 bases and J by 5 bases, and 18 bases separated the two germline ends. Germline V gene sequence: CDR1 MDHEN, CDR2 SYDVKM. The CDR3 reads CASTEGGLRDEQYF. In DNA form, the CDR3 reads TGTGCCAGCACCGAGGGGGGGCTTCGGGACGAGCAGTACTTC.

A few counts support this clone. The chain uses TRBV18 and TRBJ2-2, with TRBD2 as a possible D gene (5 bases). CDR3 size: 16 residues. The ends were cut back, 4 bases at V and 6 bases at J, with 18 bases in the middle. The V gene's germline CDR1 is KGHSH and CDR2 LQKENI. The CDR3 loop reads CASSRAPPSGPGELFF. CDR3 nucleotides: TGTGCCAGCTCACGAGCTCCTCCCAGCGGTCCCGGGGAGCTGTTTTTT.

This sequence joins TRBV27 and TRBJ2-1; D may be TRBD1 (5 bases). Looked up from germline, CDR1 is MNHEY and CDR2 is SMNVEV (reference sequence). The V end lost 5 bases, the J end lost 1 base, and 9 bases lay between the germline ends. The CDR3 is 14 residues long. DNA for the CDR3: TGTGCCAGCAGTGACAGAGATTCCTACAATGAGCAGTTCTTC. Its translation: CASSDRDSYNEQFF.

The chain is built from TRBV6-5 and TRBJ1-5; 8 positions match TRBD1. J gave up 5 bases and V 7 bases, and 4 bases lay outside the gene matches. CDR3 length: 13 amino acids. Germline CDR1 MNHEY, CDR2 SVGAGI. CDR3 region: CASTTGEHQPQHF. DNA of the CDR3: TGTGCCAGCACGACAGGGGAGCATCAGCCCCAGCATTTT.

In its sample, this clone was seen once. The rearrangement links TRBV29-1 to TRBJ2-3, with D possibly TRBD2 on 6 matching bases. This CDR3 has 13 residues. CDR1 SQVTM and CDR2 ANQGSEA come from the germline V gene. Trimming took 3 bases from V and 6 from J, leaving 13 bases between them. The chain's CDR3 is CSVDPSAGDTQYF. Written as DNA, the CDR3 is TGCAGCGTTGATCCTAGCGCGGGCGATACGCAGTATTTT.

Comment on this clone: The sample has other DNA sequences that encode this CDR3 too. The rearrangement joins TRBV19 to TRBJ2-1; D not resolved. CDR3 size: 14 residues. CDR1 and CDR2 from the germline V gene are LNHDA and SQIVND (reference sequence). V shed 3 bases and J shed 0 bases, with 6 bases lying between them. This chain's CDR3 is CASSIRGSYNEQFF. CDR3 sequence (DNA): TGTGCCAGTAGTATTAGAGGCTCCTACAATGAGCAGTTCTTC.

A note on this clone: The same CDR3 is also encoded by other DNA sequences in this sample. The CDR3 loop reads CASTLGGGNYGYTF. CDR3 nucleotides: TGTGCCAGCACCCTAGGGGGAGGGAACTATGGCTACACCTTC. This chain joins TRBV28 and TRBJ1-2, with a weak D call TRBD1 (6 bases). With 7 bases removed from V and 2 bases from J, the gap between germline ends came to 14 bases. The CDR3 totals 14 residues. The germline gives CDR1 MDHEN, CDR2 SYDVKM.

The chain uses TRBV19 and TRBJ1-2; a weak D match, TRBD1 (6 bases). The germline gives CDR1 LNHDA, CDR2 SQIVND (reference sequence). The CDR3 is 14 amino acids. V was clipped by 3 bases and J by 4 bases, with 12 bases between them. Written as DNA, the CDR3 is TGTGCCAGTAGTATCCAAACGACAGGCTATGGCTACACCTTC. Amino acid sequence: CASSIQTTGYGYTF.

This rearrangement joins TRBV11-3 to TRBJ2-2; D not certain. V lost 2 bases and J lost 4, with 5 bases in between. Germline values: CDR1 SGHNT, CDR2 YENEEA. This CDR3 spans 13 amino acids. The CDR3 sequence is CASSLRATGELFF. CDR3 DNA sequence: TGTGCCAGCAGCTTAAGAGCCACCGGGGAGCTGTTTTTT.

This chain connects TRBV28 to TRBJ1-2; D unclear. V was shortened by 5 bases and J by 5 bases, with 15 bases between the two germline ends. The germline gives CDR1 MDHEN, CDR2 SYDVKM. The CDR3 is 14 amino acids. This CDR3 reads CASSVTAEIYGYTF. The CDR3 bases are TGTGCCAGCAGTGTGACCGCGGAGATTTATGGCTACACCTTC.

V usage is TRBV3-1 (or the pseudogene TRBV3-2) and J usage is TRBJ2-7; the D is unclear. The length of the CDR3 is 11 residues. Trimming took 1 base from V and 7 from J, leaving 5 bases between them. In germline, CDR1 is LGHDT, CDR2 YNNKEL (reference sequence). The CDR3 protein is CASSQVQEQYF. The CDR3 DNA is TGTGCCAGCAGCCAAGTACAAGAGCAGTACTTC.

The genes are TRBV15 and TRBJ1-1; 7 positions match TRBD1. Germline values: CDR1 LNHNV, CDR2 YYDKDF (reference sequence). CDR3 length: 16 amino acids. The junction had 5 bases not matched to a gene; V was cut back by 0 bases and J by 1 base. CDR3 amino acids: CATSRDRAGGNTEAFF. CDR3 sequence (DNA): TGTGCCACCAGCAGAGATAGAGCAGGGGGGAACACTGAAGCTTTCTTT.

This chain uses TRBV6-5 with TRBJ1-4, with D perhaps matching TRBD1 (6 bases). CDR1 MNHEY and CDR2 SVGAGI come from the germline V gene. The V end was cut by 4 bases, the J end by 8 bases, with 14 bases between. The CDR3 is 14 residues long. DNA of the CDR3: TGTGCCAGCAGTTTCTCAGGGGTTTGGGAAAAACTGTTTTTT. Residues: CASSFSGVWEKLFF.

The chain has TRBV9 and TRBJ1-1; 9 positions agree with TRBD1. The length of the CDR3 is 15 residues. The germline CDR1 and CDR2 sequences are SGDLS and YYNGEE. V lost 0 bases and J lost 3; bases outside the gene matches: 3. In nucleotides, the CDR3 is TGTGCCAGCAGCGTAGGGACAGGGGTTGACACTGAAGCTTTCTTT. Amino acids: CASSVGTGVDTEAFF. Full variable domain (outside the CDR3, taken from reference TRBV9 and TRBJ1-1): DSGVTQTPKHLITATGQRVTLRCSPRSGDLSVYWYQQSLDQGLQFLIQYYNGEERAKGNILERFSAQQFPDLHSELNLSSLELGDSALYFCASSVGTGVDTEAFFGQGTRLTVV.

V is TRBV24-1 and J is TRBJ1-1; no definite D call. Germline V gene lookup returns CDR1 KGHDR and CDR2 SFDVKD. V lost 5 bases and J lost 1, with 7 bases in between. The CDR3 totals 13 residues. CDR3 in DNA: TGTGCCACCAGTGGTCGGGAGAACACTGAAGCTTTCTTT. Residues: CATSGRENTEAFF.

The CDR3 reads CATRTVGTGFVFSSYEQYF. The CDR3 DNA is TGTGCCACTCGGACCGTCGGGACAGGGTTCGTTTTCAGCTCCTACGAGCAGTACTTC. The chain has TRBV21-1 and TRBJ2-7; TRBD1 reflects the table's D call only, with no check against the DNA. TRBV21-1 is noted as a pseudogene. The CDR3 loop spans 19 amino acids.

CDR3 coding DNA: TGTGCCTGGACTTGGACAGGGTCTGGTGGCTACACCTTC. Protein sequence: CAWTWTGSGGYTF. The rearrangement uses TRBV30 and TRBJ1-2; 8 nucleotides agree with TRBD1. Germline V lookup: CDR1 GTSNPN, CDR2 SVGIG (reference sequence). The CDR3 totals 13 residues. V shed 4 bases and J 7 bases; nucleotides not matched to a gene: 8.

On this clone: The sample has other DNA sequences that encode this CDR3 too. The chain uses TRBV5-1 and TRBJ1-5; TRBD1 is a possible D gene (6 bases). With 2 bases removed from V and 3 bases from J, the gap between germline ends came to 9 bases. There are 14 residues in the CDR3. The germline gives CDR1 SGHRS, CDR2 YFSETQ. The CDR3 spells CASSLGDINQPQHF. The CDR3, as DNA: TGCGCCAGCAGCTTAGGGGACATCAATCAGCCCCAGCATTTT.